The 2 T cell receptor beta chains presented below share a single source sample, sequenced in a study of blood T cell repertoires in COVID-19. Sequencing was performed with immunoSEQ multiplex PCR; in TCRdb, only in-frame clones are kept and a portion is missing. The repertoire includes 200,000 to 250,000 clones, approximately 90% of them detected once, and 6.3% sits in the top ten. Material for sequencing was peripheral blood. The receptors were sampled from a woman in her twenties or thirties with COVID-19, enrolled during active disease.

CDR3 in amino acids: CASLSTLSRVLTF. The CDR3 region has the DNA TGTGCCAGCCTTAGCACTCTCTCCCGGGTCCTGACTTTC. J is TRBJ2-6 and V is TRBV28; D is unclear. V lost 8 bases to trimming and J lost 13 bases, with 18 bases between them. CDR1 is MDHEN and CDR2 is SYDVKM in the germline V gene. The CDR3 covers 13 residues. The whole variable domain, remainder taken from reference TRBV28 and TRBJ2-6, is DVKVTQSSRYLVKRTGEKVFLECVQDMDHENMFWYRQDPGLGLRLIYFSYDVKMKEKGDIPEGYSVSREKKERFSLILESASTNQTSMYLCASLSTLSRVLTFGAGSRLTVL.

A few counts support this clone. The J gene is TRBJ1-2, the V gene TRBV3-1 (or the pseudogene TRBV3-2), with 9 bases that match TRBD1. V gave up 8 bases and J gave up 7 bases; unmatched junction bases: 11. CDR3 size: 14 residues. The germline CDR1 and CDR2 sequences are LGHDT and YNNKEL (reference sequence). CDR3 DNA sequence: TGTGCCAGCCTGTCCACGGGGACAGGGTCTGGCTACACCTTC. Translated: CASLSTGTGSGYTF.